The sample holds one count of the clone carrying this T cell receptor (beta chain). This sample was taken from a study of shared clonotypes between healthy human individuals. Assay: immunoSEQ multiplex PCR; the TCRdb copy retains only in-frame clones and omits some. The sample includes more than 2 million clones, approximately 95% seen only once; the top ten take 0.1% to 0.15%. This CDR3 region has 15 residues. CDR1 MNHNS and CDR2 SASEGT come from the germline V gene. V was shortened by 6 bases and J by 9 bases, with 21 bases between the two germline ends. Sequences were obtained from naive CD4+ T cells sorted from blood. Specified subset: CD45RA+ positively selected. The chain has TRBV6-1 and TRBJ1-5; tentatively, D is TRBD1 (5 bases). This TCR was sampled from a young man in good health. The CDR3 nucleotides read TGTGCCAGCAGAGGGGCTACCTCGGATCATGGGCCCCAGCATTTT. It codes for CASRGATSDHGPQHF.